This T cell receptor beta chain stems from a study of human T cells and chemical hapten exposure (dated by TCRdb to the early 2020s). Background for the entire study: For sensitization, 2% DPC in acetone was applied to a roughly 2 cm by roughly 2 cm area of upper inner arm skin. Weekly therapeutic DPC doses were additionally applied to the scalp of patients throughout the roughly 24-week study period. In alopecia patients, the study followed how the peripheral blood TCR repertoire changed in vivo over primary and secondary sensitization to diphenylcyclopropenone (DPC), a hapten. Blood samples were taken from patients before sensitization (week 0) and then at 2, 6 and about 24 weeks after DPC sensitization. Patch tests used Finn chambers with 0.01% DPC on the upper back, scored after 6 days by International Contact Dermatitis Research Group standards. The patient cohort, mostly female, included alopecia areata with under or over 50% scalp involvement, alopecia totalis and alopecia universalis. Nearly 30 alopecia patients gave blood for TCR sequencing at one to four time points (pre-sensitization, 2, 6 and 24 weeks). The libraries were sequenced as a pool, and the TCR yield per sample differed mostly because of small variations in library volumes within the pool. Overall study outcomes, separate from this receptor: Expanded TCRs formed significantly more large CDR3 similarity clusters than pre-sensitization or healthy control sets, consistent with antigen-driven responses. No change with DPC sensitization was found in the number of TCRs above 1 in 1000 frequency, and no evidence of global repertoire structure alterations was found. Repeated subsampling changed both the strength of the expansion versus patch-test correlation and the threshold at which that correlation became significant. Patch test score correlated positively with the number of PT1 expanded TCRs, reaching significance at thresholds 8, 16 and 32 but not at 4. Because all patients had alopecia, a presumed autoimmune disease, the immune response of the patients might differ from that of healthy individuals.

The library was generated by RACE. The sample was run on a NextSeq 500. During library preparation, unique molecular identifiers were attached to individual cDNA molecules so that TCRs could be counted quantitatively and reproducibly. From each blood RNA sample, both TCR alpha and TCR beta chains were sequenced. As for how the authors treated the data: A median of roughly 100,000 TCRs per sample was observed, with a range of roughly 20,000 to 700,000. V, J and CDR3 annotation of the TCR reads was carried out using the Decombinator software suite. For the PS versus PT1 abundance plots, all samples were subsampled to the same number of TCRs (28,000). Expanded TCRs were defined as absent before sensitization and observed at least eight times at the 2-week time point. TCRdb reprocessing: public reads trimmed at Q25 with fastp, clones called with MiXCR, in-frame beta chains kept. Each CDR3 protein gets just one entry, which takes the most common genes and DNA from the rows behind it. The V and J calls and clone size are TCRdb's, not the authors'. The sample yields 80,000 to 100,000 distinct CDR3 sequences; approximately 11% were counted once. The ten biggest clones cover 3% to 4% of the sample.

This clonotype was seen only a few times. Its antigen target is currently unknown. At one end, the junction sequence differs from germline, possibly due to a read error. The time point label for this specimen denotes: patch test 3, about 24 weeks after DPC sensitization. The treatment or condition label corresponds to: therapeutic diphenylcyclopropenone sensitization with weekly scalp DPC. At each patch-test visit, blood was drawn before the patch test was applied. To be eligible, patients had to be aged 18 to 70, diagnosed with alopecia and judged suitable for DPC therapy, while pregnant patients were excluded. Total RNA was isolated from unfractionated whole blood collected in Tempus Blood RNA tubes. CDR1 and CDR2 are drawn from the germline V gene: SNHLY, FYNNEI. The CDR3 numbers 15 residues from cysteine through phenylalanine. CDR3 DNA is the only sequence kept; it has 45 bases, read in frame from the first base.

The sample here was whole blood, taken in connection with sensitization to the hapten diphenylcyclopropenone (DPC). The chain couples TRBV2 to TRBJ2-2; no D gene call is confident. This clonotype was sampled from a woman aged 45-65 years with alopecia areata. Some clones in this sample may be carry-over from other donors' samples. The CDR3 region: CASTEGVSHPGELFF. The nucleotide sequence reads TGTGCCAGCACTGAAGGTGTCAGCCACCCCGGGGAGCTGTTTTTT. The full variable domain, with segments outside the CDR3 supplied by the reference TRBV2 and TRBJ2-2 proteins, appears as EPEVTQTPSHQVTQMGQEVILRCVPISNHLYFYWYRQILGQKVEFLVSFYNNEISEKSEIFDDQFSVERPDGSNFTLKIRSTKLEDSAMYFCASTEGVSHPGELFFGEGSRLTVL.